This T cell receptor beta chain comes out of a study of PD-L1 blockade in urothelial cancer. Study-wide findings and caveats: Durable-benefit cases showed more tumor-associated blood clone expansion at 3 weeks.

Noted time point: peripheral blood 6 weeks after treatment start. Between 1 and 8 samples, pretreatment and on-treatment, were given by each patient. Here immunoSEQ multiplex PCR was the method, and the copy in TCRdb shows in-frame clones only, minus some. The repertoire holds approximately 110,000 clones, 75% to 95% seen once, with under 5% in the top ten. A remark on this clone: Its antigen remains unknown.

Germline lookup yields CDR1 MNHNS and CDR2 SASEGT. CDR3 length equals 17 residues. J gave up 7 bases and V 3 bases, and 13 bases lay outside the gene matches. The TCR comes from a man aged 55 to 70 with urothelial cancer. Sequenced here: PBMCs, sampled around atezolizumab (anti-PD-L1) treatment. The rearrangement joins TRBV6-1 to TRBJ1-5; 9 nucleotides match TRBD1. CDR3 nucleotides: TGTGCCAGCAGTGATACCGGGACAGGGACGGTCTGGCAGCCCCAGCATTTT. Its protein is CASSDTGTGTVWQPQHF.